This TCR beta chain derives from a study of breast tumors, draining lymph nodes, adjacent tissues. Germline V gene data show CDR1 as SGHVS and CDR2 as FQNEAQ. The germline V and J ends were trimmed by 3 bases and 2 bases, with 8 bases remaining between them. This CDR3 comprises 15 residues. Breast cancer patients provided tissue from their axillary draining lymph nodes. TCRdb used MiXCR to reprocess the multiplex PCR reads, holding one entry per CDR3 protein. This repertoire shows around 140,000 distinct CDR3 sequences, approximately 20% found once; its top ten account for around 2.6%. This clonotype was seen repeatedly, ten times or more.

This chain links TRBV7-8 with TRBJ1-6; a weak D match, TRBD1 (6 bases). The receptor was isolated from a female donor with breast cancer. Some clones in this sample may be carry-over from other donors' samples. The sequencing input was axillary lymph node tissue. The chain's CDR3 is CASSFRTAYNSPLHF. CDR3 DNA: TGTGCCAGCAGCTTCAGGACAGCCTATAATTCACCCCTCCACTTT.